The clone carrying this T cell receptor beta chain came up a few times. Antigen unknown. The source of the sample is a study of T cell repertoires in cytomegalovirus infection. General study results and limits: HLA-C-restricted, CMV-specific TCR beta clonotypes were dominant ex vivo.

One entry per CDR3 protein, called by TCRdb with MiXCR from the reads. Seen here are around 770,000 distinct CDR3 sequences, 25% to 35% observed once, and the top ten hold about an eighth. Germline V gives CDR1 SEHNR, CDR2 FQNEAQ (reference sequence). Losses at the gene ends were 5 bases for V and 6 bases for J; bases not matched to a gene: 9. CDR3 length: 15 residues. This chain connects TRBV7-9 to TRBJ2-2, with 7 bases matching TRBD1. The sequence derives from a human donor in good health (CMV status not recorded). Some clones in this sample may be carry-over from other donors' samples. Sequencing was performed on cultured CD8+ T cells from PBMCs, taken from culture after CMV antigen stimulation. The CDR3 DNA reads as TGTGCCAGCAGCGACAGGGTTGTTTCGTCCGGGGAGCTGTTTTTT. Translated: CASSDRVVSSGELFF.